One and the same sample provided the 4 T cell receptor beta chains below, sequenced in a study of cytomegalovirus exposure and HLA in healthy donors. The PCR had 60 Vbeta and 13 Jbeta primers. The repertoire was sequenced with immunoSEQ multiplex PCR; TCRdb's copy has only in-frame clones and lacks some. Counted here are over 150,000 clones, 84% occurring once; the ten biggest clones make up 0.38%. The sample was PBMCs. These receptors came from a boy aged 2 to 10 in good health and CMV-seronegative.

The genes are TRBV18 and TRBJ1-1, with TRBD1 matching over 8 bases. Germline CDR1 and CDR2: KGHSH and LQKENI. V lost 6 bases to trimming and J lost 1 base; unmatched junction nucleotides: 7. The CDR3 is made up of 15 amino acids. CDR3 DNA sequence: TGTGCCAGCTCGCCAGGGGGCGGGGGGAACACTGAAGCTTTCTTT. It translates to CASSPGGGGNTEAFF.

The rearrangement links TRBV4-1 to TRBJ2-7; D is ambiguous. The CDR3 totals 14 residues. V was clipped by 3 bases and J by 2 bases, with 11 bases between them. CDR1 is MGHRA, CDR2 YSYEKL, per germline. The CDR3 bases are TGCGCCAGCAGCCACCCTTTGGGCACCTACGAGCAGTACTTC. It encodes CASSHPLGTYEQYF.

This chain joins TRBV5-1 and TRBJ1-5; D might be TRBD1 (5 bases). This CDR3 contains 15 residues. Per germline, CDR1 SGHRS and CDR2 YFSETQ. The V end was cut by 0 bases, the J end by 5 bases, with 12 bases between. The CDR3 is CASSLDGQGYQPQHF. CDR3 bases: TGCGCCAGCAGCTTGGACGGGCAGGGATATCAGCCCCAGCATTTT.

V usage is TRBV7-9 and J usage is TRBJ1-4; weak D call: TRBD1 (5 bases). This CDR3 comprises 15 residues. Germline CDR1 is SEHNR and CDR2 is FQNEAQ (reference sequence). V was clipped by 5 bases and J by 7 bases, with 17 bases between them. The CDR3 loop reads CASSPRDSRGEKLFF. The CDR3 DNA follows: TGTGCCAGCAGCCCCCGGGACTCCCGGGGTGAAAAACTGTTTTTT. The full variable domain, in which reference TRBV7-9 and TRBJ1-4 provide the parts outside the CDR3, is DTGVSQNPRHKITKRGQNVTFRCDPISEHNRLYWYRQTLGQGPEFLTYFQNEAQLEKSRLLSDRFSAERPKGSFSTLEIQRTEQGDSAMYLCASSPRDSRGEKLFFGSGTQLSVL.